Reported below is one T cell receptor beta chain. These data belong to a study of blood T cell repertoires in COVID-19. Across the whole study: The origin of the acute and convalescent COVID-19 samples was the United States, Italy and Spain. T cells, B-cell-depleted T cells, or PBMCs supplied cDNA or gDNA.

The CDR3 is 16 residues long. Trimming removed 2 bases at V and 1 base at J, with 14 bases between. CDR1 is SGHRS, CDR2 YFSETQ, per germline. Authors' methods: Scientists estimated how many nucleated cells there were by amplifying reference gene primers. Only in-frame clones appear in the TCRdb table, and some are missing; sequencing was by immunoSEQ multiplex PCR. The V and J calls and clone size come from that table; D and trimming were worked out from the DNA. Of approximately 290,000 clones in the sample, roughly 87% were seen once. The specimen was peripheral blood. This clonotype was sampled from a young man with active or convalescent COVID-19. J is TRBJ2-3 and V is TRBV5-1; a weak D match, TRBD1 (6 bases). The CDR3 DNA is TGCGCCAGCAGCTTAGGGCAGGGGCTTGGCACAGATACGCAGTATTTT. This gives the protein CASSLGQGLGTDTQYF.